Below, 22 T cell receptor beta chains from the same sample are listed, as sequenced in a study of regulatory T cells in long-lasting Graves disease. The authors built TCR beta libraries using iRepertoire HTBI primers and Arm-PCR of CDR3 regions. Using its own MiXCR run on the multiplex PCR reads, TCRdb lists one record per CDR3 protein. The repertoire holds 550,000 to 650,000 distinct CDR3 sequences, with about 16% as singletons. Time point reported: newly diagnosed GD, antithyroid drugs for less than 3 months. PBMCs provided the RNA from which the TCR library was made. This sample was also put to use in a study of T cells in Graves' hyperthyroidism and ophthalmopathy.

Specimen: peripheral blood mononuclear cells (PBMCs), collected at new diagnosis, from a patient treated with antithyroid drugs. These receptors were taken from a man aged 18 to 30 with Graves disease.

The chain has TRBV19 and TRBJ2-1, with D possibly TRBD1 on 6 matching bases. Trimming cost V 1 base and J 0 bases, with 10 bases left between them. The CDR3 is 16 amino acids. Germline V lookup: CDR1 LNHDA, CDR2 SQIVND (reference sequence). This CDR3 reads CASSIGGHPSYNEQFF. The CDR3 DNA reads TGTGCCAGTAGTATAGGGGGACACCCCTCCTACAATGAGCAGTTCTTC.

Many counts were recorded for this clonotype. The genes are TRBV7-9 and TRBJ2-7; 7 nucleotides agree with TRBD2. Per the germline V gene, CDR1 is SEHNR and CDR2 is FQNEAQ (reference sequence). Trimming removed 5 bases from V and 4 bases from J; junction bases left unmatched: 11. CDR3 length equals 15 residues. The CDR3 DNA is TGTGCCAGCAGCCCTTCCGGGGGGAACGTATACGAGCAGTACTTC. Translation gives CASSPSGGNVYEQYF.

This clonotype was seen many times. The chain joins TRBV10-3 to TRBJ1-1; D remains ambiguous. This CDR3 region has 16 residues. Trimming shortened V by 2 bases and J by 4 bases, and 17 bases separated the two germline ends. Germline lookup yields CDR1 ENHRY and CDR2 SYGVKD. In DNA form, the CDR3 reads TGTGCCATCAGTGAGCCGGCAGCTGCCCGAGGCACTGAAGCTTTCTTT. Amino acids: CAISEPAAARGTEAFF.

The sample holds one count of this clonotype. The gene calls are TRBV30 and TRBJ2-3; a possible D gene is TRBD2 (5 bases). The germline gives CDR1 GTSNPN, CDR2 SVGIG (reference sequence). The CDR3 loop spans 16 amino acids. Trimming shortened V by 0 bases and J by 4 bases, and 17 bases separated the two germline ends. CDR3 nucleotide sequence: TGTGCCTGGAGTGTACGGGGTGCTAACCTCGCAGATACGCAGTATTTT. As protein: CAWSVRGANLADTQYF.

This clonotype was counted between two and nine times. This chain links TRBV20-1 with TRBJ2-1; D perhaps matches TRBD1 (6 bases). Germline V gene lookup returns CDR1 DFQATT and CDR2 SNEGSKA (reference sequence). Trimming took 4 bases from V and 9 from J, leaving 16 bases between them. The CDR3 runs to 13 residues. CDR3 residues: CSANPPRGSEQFF. The CDR3 nucleotides read TGCAGTGCTAACCCCCCCAGGGGTAGTGAGCAGTTCTTC.

This clonotype was recorded many times. The chain employs TRBV27 and TRBJ2-1, with a possible D match to TRBD2 (6 bases). V was trimmed by 4 bases and J by 4 bases, leaving 20 bases between them. Per germline, CDR1 MNHEY and CDR2 SMNVEV (reference sequence). CDR3 size: 17 residues. CDR3 in amino acids: CASSSAPGALYYNEQFF. In DNA, the CDR3 is TGTGCCAGCAGTTCCGCCCCGGGAGCCCTTTATTACAATGAGCAGTTCTTC.

In this sample, this clonotype turned up a few times. CDR3 sequence: CSAREAGTSGSYEQFF. In nucleotides, the CDR3 is TGCAGTGCTAGAGAAGCCGGGACTAGCGGGAGTTATGAGCAGTTCTTC. The chain uses TRBV20-1 and TRBJ2-1; TRBD2 aligns across 14 bases. The CDR3 length is 16 residues. V gave up 0 bases and J gave up 8 bases; unmatched junction bases: 6. The germline V gene has CDR1 DFQATT and CDR2 SNEGSKA (reference sequence).

For the CDR3, the DNA is TGCAGTGCTAGATCCGGGACAGGGGTATTTTCCGAGCAGTACTTC. It yields the protein CSARSGTGVFSEQYF. This chain links TRBV20-1 with TRBJ2-7; 10 positions agree with TRBD1. The CDR3 covers 15 residues. Germline assignment: CDR1 DFQATT and CDR2 SNEGSKA (reference sequence). J lost 6 bases, V lost 2 bases, and 10 bases had no gene match.

The chain employs TRBV18 and TRBJ1-2, with D perhaps TRBD1 (5 bases). Germline V gene sequence: CDR1 KGHSH, CDR2 LQKENI. The CDR3 loop spans 16 amino acids. V was cut by 2 bases and J by 0 bases, with 13 bases left in between. CDR3 sequence (DNA): TGTGCCAGCTCACCAGGGGCCATTGATGCTAACTATGGCTACACCTTC. Protein sequence: CASSPGAIDANYGYTF. The full variable domain, with the rest looked up from reference TRBV18 and TRBJ1-2, is NAGVMQNPRHLVRRRGQEARLRCSPMKGHSHVYWYRQLPEEGLKFMVYLQKENIIDESGMPKERFSAEFPKEGPSILRIQQVVRGDSAAYFCASSPGAIDANYGYTFGSGTRLTVV.

The chain carries TRBV7-2 and TRBJ2-7; D call uncertain. V lost 0 bases to trimming and J lost 9 bases, with 15 bases between them. The CDR3 has 14 residues. Germline V gene sequence: CDR1 SGHTA, CDR2 FQGNSA. DNA of the CDR3: TGTGCCAGCAGCTTAGCGTATGTTGTCGACGGGCAGTACTTC. It yields the protein CASSLAYVVDGQYF.

The table lists this clonotype with many counts. V and J are TRBV2 and TRBJ2-4; no definite D call. The CDR3 runs 13 residues. Germline V CDR1 and CDR2: SNHLY, FYNNEI. V lost 7 bases, J lost 1 base, and 8 bases lay in between. The CDR3 loop is CASTGPAKNIQYF. The CDR3 DNA is TGTGCCAGCACCGGCCCGGCCAAAAACATTCAGTACTTC. Variable domain in full (rest from reference TRBV2 and TRBJ2-4): EPEVTQTPSHQVTQMGQEVILRCVPISNHLYFYWYRQILGQKVEFLVSFYNNEISEKSEIFDDQFSVERPDGSNFTLKIRSTKLEDSAMYFCASTGPAKNIQYFGAGTRLSVL.

This clonotype was seen just once. The genes are TRBV10-3 and TRBJ1-5, with 7 positions matching TRBD1. The germline CDR1 and CDR2 sequences are ENHRY and SYGVKD. This CDR3 contains 13 residues. Trimming removed 10 bases from V and 4 bases from J; junction bases left unmatched: 7. The CDR3, as DNA: TGTGCCACCCAAGGGACAGTGAATCAGCCCCAGCATTTT. It translates to CATQGTVNQPQHF.

In this sample, this clonotype turned up many times. The gene calls are TRBV2 and TRBJ2-1, with 7 bases fitting TRBD2. The ends lost 7 bases at V and 6 bases at J; junction bases unmatched: 12. The CDR3 totals 15 residues. Looked up from germline, CDR1 is SNHLY and CDR2 is FYNNEI. CDR3 nucleotides: TGTGCCAGCACCAAGGGCGCTAGCGGAAGCAATGAGCAGTTCTTC. Protein: CASTKGASGSNEQFF.

On this clonotype: At one of its ends the junction is not consistent with the germline gene, which may arise from a read error. This chain links TRBV5-1 with TRBJ2-3; maybe TRBD2 (7 bases). The CDR3 sequence is 14 residues long. Germline loops: CDR1 SGHRS, CDR2 YFSETQ. CDR3 DNA: TGTGCCAGCAGCGTAGGGGGGGCAGGAGATACGCAGTATTTT. This sequence encodes CASSVGGAGDTQYF.

This clonotype was counted between two and nine times. The rearrangement joins TRBV20-1 to TRBJ2-5; 8 bases align to TRBD1. Germline CDR1 and CDR2: DFQATT and SNEGSKA (reference sequence). V was pared by 1 base and J by 4 bases, with 5 bases of the junction left unmatched. The CDR3 extends over 14 amino acids. CDR3 DNA: TGCAGTGCTAGAGCTCTGACAGGGGCAGAGACCCAGTACTTC. Its translation: CSARALTGAETQYF.

The chain employs TRBV20-1 and TRBJ2-7; TRBD2 might be the D (5 bases). The germline gives CDR1 DFQATT, CDR2 SNEGSKA (reference sequence). With 5 bases removed from V and 4 bases from J, the gap between germline ends came to 15 bases. The CDR3 runs to 13 residues. CDR3 loop: CSAGLSGWYEQYF. As DNA, the CDR3 is TGCAGTGCTGGACTGTCGGGGTGGTACGAGCAGTACTTC.

The chain has TRBV7-9 and TRBJ1-2, with a possible D match to TRBD1 (5 bases). Germline V CDR1 and CDR2: SEHNR, FQNEAQ (reference sequence). This CDR3 is built from 15 residues. V was trimmed by 5 bases and J by 4 bases, leaving 17 bases between them. The CDR3, as DNA: TGTGCCAGCAGCGCCGCGGGGCAGGGAGTCTATGGCTACACCTTC. Protein product: CASSAAGQGVYGYTF.

A few counts support this clonotype. The chain links TRBV3-1 to TRBJ1-5; perhaps TRBD1 as D (5 bases). CDR3 size: 15 residues. Trimming took 0 bases from V and 3 from J, leaving 9 bases between them. Germline V gene data show CDR1 as LGHDT and CDR2 as YNNKEL (reference sequence). The chain's CDR3 is CASSQDGHDNQPQHF. CDR3 nucleotides: TGTGCCAGCAGCCAAGATGGACATGACAATCAGCCCCAGCATTTT.

This clonotype was seen ten or more times. The chain has TRBV11-2 and TRBJ2-5; D is unresolved. The V gene lost 1 base and the J gene lost 7 bases, with 10 bases spanning the gap. Germline values: CDR1 SGHAT, CDR2 FQNNGV. The CDR3 runs to 13 residues. Here the CDR3 DNA reads TGTGCCAGCAGCTTAGGCGACCGTGGGACCCAGTACTTC. Amino acid sequence: CASSLGDRGTQYF.

This clonotype has more than one count but fewer than ten. The rearrangement links TRBV9 to TRBJ1-1; D is unclear. This CDR3 has 16 amino acids. V was cut by 5 bases and J by 0 bases, with 17 bases left in between. Germline CDR1 is SGDLS and CDR2 is YYNGEE. CDR3: CASRPGELFMNTEAFF. The CDR3 DNA is TGTGCCAGCAGGCCAGGAGAGTTGTTTATGAACACTGAAGCTTTCTTT.

This clonotype came up a few times. The V gene is TRBV20-1, the J gene TRBJ2-7, with 7 nucleotides matching TRBD2. The CDR3 consists of 11 residues. The J segment lost 2 bases and the V segment lost 5 bases, leaving 0 bases of the junction unmatched. The V gene's germline CDR1 is DFQATT and CDR2 SNEGSKA (reference sequence). The CDR3 nucleotides read TGCAGTGCTGGGGGGGCCTACGAGCAGTACTTC. This sequence encodes CSAGGAYEQYF.

This clonotype came up many times. The DNA for the CDR3 is TGTGCCAGCAGCCGACCGACCGGGGGGCGAGAACAAGAGACCCAGTACTTC. Protein: CASSRPTGGREQETQYF. The chain has TRBV3-1 and TRBJ2-5; maybe TRBD2 (7 bases). CDR1 LGHDT and CDR2 YNNKEL come from the germline V gene (reference sequence). CDR3 length equals 17 residues. Trimming shortened V by 4 bases and J by 2 bases, and 20 bases separated the two germline ends.